Below, 14 T cell receptor beta chains from the same sample are listed, as sequenced in a study of CD8 T cells in Susac syndrome. Random hexamers were used to reverse transcribe roughly 0.45 to 1 ug of RNA. MiXCR, applied by TCRdb to the immunoSEQ multiplex PCR reads, yields one record per CDR3 protein. The sample yields 60,000 to 75,000 distinct CDR3 sequences, around 95% seen once. The specimen sequenced was CD8+ T cells from PBMCs. The receptors were sampled from a human donor in good health.

V is TRBV9 and J is TRBJ2-1; a possible D gene is TRBD2 (6 bases). Trimming shortened V by 4 bases and J by 5 bases, and 13 bases separated the two germline ends. CDR1 and CDR2 (germline): SGDLS, YYNGEE. The CDR3 has 14 amino acids. Here the CDR3 reads CASSFGGEDNEQFF. The CDR3 DNA sequence: TGTGCCAGCAGCTTCGGAGGGGAGGACAATGAGCAGTTCTTC.

The chain carries TRBV12-3 or TRBV12-4 and TRBJ1-5; 8 positions match TRBD1. This CDR3 contains 13 residues. With V trimmed by 8 bases and J by 5 bases, 5 bases remained unmatched. CDR3 bases: TGTGCCAGCGGACAGGGTTGGGATCAGCCCCAGCATTTT. Translation gives CASGQGWDQPQHF.

The genes are TRBV7-8 and TRBJ2-6; D possibly corresponds to TRBD2 (6 bases). This CDR3 is 18 amino acids long. Germline CDR1 reads SGHVS; CDR2 reads FQNEAQ. Deletions cut 2 bases from V and 4 bases from J, with 18 bases between. The CDR3 sequence is CASSLPIFGGSGANVLTF. The DNA for the CDR3 is TGTGCCAGCAGCTTACCCATATTCGGGGGTTCGGGGGCCAACGTCCTGACTTTC. The entire variable domain, with the rest obtained from reference TRBV7-8 and TRBJ2-6, is as follows: GAGVSQSPRYKVAKRGQDVALRCDPISGHVSLFWYQQALGQGPEFLTYFQNEAQLDKSGLPSDRFFAERPEGSVSTLKIQRTQQEDSAVYLCASSLPIFGGSGANVLTFGAGSRLTVL.

The V and J genes are TRBV7-9 and TRBJ1-4; D gene unclear. The germline V gene has CDR1 SEHNR and CDR2 FQNEAQ (reference sequence). V gave up 3 bases and J gave up 8 bases, with 7 bases separating them. The CDR3 is made up of 12 amino acids. CDR3 DNA: TGTGCCAGCAGCTTGTCTTACGAAAAACTGTTTTTT. This gives the protein CASSLSYEKLFF.

The chain carries TRBV27 and TRBJ2-6, with 7 bases aligning to TRBD2. The CDR3 length is 16 residues. V lost 6 bases and J lost 3; bases outside the gene matches: 8. CDR1 is MNHEY, CDR2 SMNVEV, per germline (reference sequence). The CDR3 DNA follows: TGTGCCAGCAGCTTGTCCCCGGGGGGTGGGGCCAACGTCCTGACTTTC. This encodes CASSLSPGGGANVLTF.

This chain uses TRBV29-1 with TRBJ2-1, with D tentatively TRBD2 (7 bases). The length of the CDR3 is 14 residues. Germline V gene sequence: CDR1 SQVTM, CDR2 ANQGSEA. V gave up 2 bases and J gave up 4 bases, with 12 bases separating them. CDR3 bases: TGCAGCGTTGAATTGGCGGGGGCGTACAATGAGCAGTTCTTC. It codes for CSVELAGAYNEQFF.

The V gene is TRBV27, the J gene TRBJ2-7, with TRBD1 matching over 9 bases. V lost 6 bases, J lost 6 bases, and 9 bases stayed unmatched. The CDR3 extends over 14 amino acids. Germline CDR1 is MNHEY and CDR2 is SMNVEV (reference sequence). CDR3 DNA sequence: TGTGCCAGCAGGAGGACAGGGGAAGTTCGCGAGCAGTACTTC. Amino acid sequence: CASRRTGEVREQYF.

This clonotype was recorded once. CDR3 amino acids: CASTLLSGATTDTQYF. The CDR3 DNA sequence: TGTGCCAGCACCCTACTAAGCGGGGCAACCACAGATACGCAGTATTTT. The chain carries TRBV4-2 and TRBJ2-3, with 7 bases that match TRBD2. V lost 7 bases and J lost 2; bases outside the gene matches: 12. Germline V lookup: CDR1 LGHNA, CDR2 YNFKEQ. The CDR3 is made up of 16 amino acids.

The rearrangement uses TRBV5-1 and TRBJ2-1; 7 nucleotides align to TRBD1. Germline V gene lookup returns CDR1 SGHRS and CDR2 YFSETQ. This CDR3 is 13 amino acids long. V was pared by 10 bases and J by 7 bases, with 11 bases of the junction left unmatched. The CDR3 region is CAAADPGGNEQFF. The CDR3 DNA follows: TGCGCCGCCGCTGATCCAGGGGGTAATGAGCAGTTCTTC.

The V and J genes are TRBV3-1 and TRBJ2-5, with D perhaps TRBD2 (5 bases). The CDR3 totals 17 residues. V was clipped by 7 bases and J by 5 bases, with 26 bases between them. Germline V gene sequence: CDR1 LGHDT, CDR2 YNNKEL (reference sequence). The DNA for the CDR3 is TGTGCCAGCAAGGGTTCCCCTCTAATAGAAGAGCGGGAGACCCAGTACTTC. It specifies CASKGSPLIEERETQYF.

The V gene is TRBV4-3, the J gene TRBJ1-1; D may be TRBD1 (5 bases). In germline, CDR1 is LGHNA, CDR2 YSLEER. The CDR3 loop spans 15 amino acids. V dropped 10 bases and J dropped 4 bases, with 22 bases sitting between them. Written as DNA, the CDR3 is TGCGCCATCTGGTCCGGGAGAGGGGCGGCCACTGAAGCTTTCTTT. This sequence encodes CAIWSGRGAATEAFF.

The chain combines TRBV19 with TRBJ2-1; 9 positions match TRBD2. This CDR3 has 14 amino acids. With 9 bases clipped from V and 3 bases from J, the junction kept 6 bases outside the gene matches. CDR1 LNHDA and CDR2 SQIVND come from the germline V gene (reference sequence). CDR3 coding DNA: TGTGCCAGCAGCCCTAGCGGGGACTACAATGAGCAGTTCTTC. It specifies CASSPSGDYNEQFF.

This chain uses TRBV29-1 with TRBJ1-1; unclear D gene. V shed 4 bases and J shed 7 bases, with 4 bases lying between them. The CDR3 consists of 9 residues. The V gene's germline CDR1 is SQVTM and CDR2 ANQGSEA. The DNA for the CDR3 is TGCAGCGTTGGTTATGAAGCTTTCTTT. Encoded protein: CSVGYEAFF.

In this sample, this clonotype turned up a few times. The chain combines TRBV3-1 with TRBJ2-7; D is unresolved. The germline gives CDR1 LGHDT, CDR2 YNNKEL (reference sequence). V lost 1 base to trimming and J lost 4 bases, with 11 bases between them. The CDR3 is made up of 14 amino acids. CDR3 in DNA: TGTGCCAGCAGCCAAGTGAACGAACTTTACGAGCAGTACTTC. Protein: CASSQVNELYEQYF.